The entry that follows covers one TCR beta chain sequence. This sample stems from a study of blood T cell repertoires in COVID-19. Assay: immunoSEQ multiplex PCR; the TCRdb copy retains only in-frame clones and omits some. The sample includes 150,000 or so clones, around 90% of them seen just once. Material for sequencing was PBMCs or T cells enriched from blood (not recorded which). This sequence was found in a woman in her thirties or forties who had been exposed to COVID-19.

CDR3 nucleotides: TGTGCCAGCAGCTCCGGAGCAATTCAGACGGATGAAGCTTTCTTT. It specifies CASSSGAIQTDEAFF. The gene calls are TRBV9 and TRBJ1-1; no reliable D call. CDR1 is SGDLS, CDR2 YYNGEE, per germline. V dropped 4 bases and J dropped 7 bases, with 20 bases sitting between them. The CDR3 consists of 15 residues.